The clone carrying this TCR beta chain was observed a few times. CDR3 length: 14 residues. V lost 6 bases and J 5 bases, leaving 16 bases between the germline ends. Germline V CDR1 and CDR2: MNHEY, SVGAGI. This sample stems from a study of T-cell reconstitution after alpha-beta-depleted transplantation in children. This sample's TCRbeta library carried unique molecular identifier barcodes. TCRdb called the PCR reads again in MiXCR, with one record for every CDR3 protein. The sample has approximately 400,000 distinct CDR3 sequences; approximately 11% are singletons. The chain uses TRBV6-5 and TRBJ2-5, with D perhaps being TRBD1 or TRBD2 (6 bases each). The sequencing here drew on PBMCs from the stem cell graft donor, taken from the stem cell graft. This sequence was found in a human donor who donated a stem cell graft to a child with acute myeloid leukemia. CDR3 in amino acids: CASRRDRTGETQYF. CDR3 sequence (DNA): TGTGCCAGCAGGCGGGACCGAACAGGGGAGACCCAGTACTTC.